Below are 5 T cell receptor beta chains sequenced from a single sample in a study of T cell repertoires in cytomegalovirus infection. Their antigen targets remain unknown. In TCRdb, the reads were re-called with MiXCR into one record per CDR3 protein. The data show around 900,000 distinct CDR3 sequences, approximately 30% seen once. Here the sequenced sample was cultured CD8+ T cells from PBMCs, taken from culture after CMV antigen stimulation. Every receptor here comes from a human donor in good health (CMV status not recorded). Some clones in this sample may be carry-over from other donors' samples.

In this sample, this clonotype turned up once. The rearrangement links TRBV29-1 to TRBJ2-2, with 11 positions matching TRBD2. Germline values: CDR1 SQVTM, CDR2 ANQGSEA. V was pared by 6 bases and J by 5 bases, with 5 bases of the junction left unmatched. The CDR3 sequence is 14 residues long. The CDR3 loop reads CSVLAGGPTGELFF. In nucleotides, the CDR3 is TGCAGCGTCTTAGCGGGGGGGCCTACCGGGGAGCTGTTTTTT.

The genes are TRBV6-2 or TRBV6-3 and TRBJ2-3; D possibly uses TRBD1 or TRBD2 (5 bases each). CDR1 and CDR2 from the germline V gene are MNHEY and SVGEGT. This CDR3 spans 15 amino acids. Trimming removed 2 bases at V and 0 bases at J, with 9 bases between. The CDR3 sequence is CASSYDGTSTDTQYF. In DNA form, the CDR3 reads TGTGCCAGCAGTTACGACGGGACGAGCACAGATACGCAGTATTTT.

The chain uses TRBV7-9 and TRBJ2-2; D is possibly TRBD1 (5 bases). Germline V CDR1 and CDR2: SEHNR, FQNEAQ (reference sequence). Trimming removed 5 bases from V and 4 bases from J, with 14 bases in between. CDR3 size: 15 residues. The CDR3 DNA reads as TGTGCCAGCAGCACCCCGGGTAGGGGCACCGGGGAGCTGTTTTTT. Residues: CASSTPGRGTGELFF.

The V gene is TRBV7-9, the J gene TRBJ1-6, with D hard to call. Germline V CDR1 and CDR2: SEHNR, FQNEAQ (reference sequence). CDR3 length: 11 residues. Trimming pared 5 bases from V and 15 bases from J, leaving 11 bases between. CDR3 in amino acids: CASSPSGNLHF. The CDR3 DNA reads as TGTGCCAGCAGCCCCTCTGGAAACCTCCACTTT.

This clonotype was seen a handful of times. The chain carries TRBV4-3 and TRBJ1-4; maybe TRBD1 (5 bases). The CDR3 runs 15 residues. V was pared by 0 bases and J by 7 bases, with 12 bases between. Looked up from germline, CDR1 is LGHNA and CDR2 is YSLEER. CDR3 protein: CASSQDSQGLEKLFF. CDR3 bases: TGCGCCAGCAGCCAAGACAGCCAGGGCCTTGAAAAACTGTTTTTT.